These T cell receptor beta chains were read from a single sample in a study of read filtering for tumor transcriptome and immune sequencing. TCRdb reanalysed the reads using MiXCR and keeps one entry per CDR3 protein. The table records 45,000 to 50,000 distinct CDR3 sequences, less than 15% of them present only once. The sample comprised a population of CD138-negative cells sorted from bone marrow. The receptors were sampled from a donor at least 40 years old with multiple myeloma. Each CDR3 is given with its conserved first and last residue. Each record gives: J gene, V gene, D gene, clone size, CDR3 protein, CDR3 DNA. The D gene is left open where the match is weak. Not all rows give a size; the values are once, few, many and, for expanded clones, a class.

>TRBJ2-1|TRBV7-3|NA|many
CASSQQASNEQFF
TGTGCCAGCAGCCAACAGGCAAGCAATGAGCAGTTCTTC
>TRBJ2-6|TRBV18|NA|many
CASSPLISTGANVLTF
TGTGCCAGCTCACCACTCATTAGTACTGGGGCCAACGTCCTGACTTTC
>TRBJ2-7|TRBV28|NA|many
CASSGPGTGTYEQYF
TGTGCCAGCAGTGGTCCGGGGACGGGAACCTACGAGCAGTACTTC
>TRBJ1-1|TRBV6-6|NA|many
CASSLDAFTEAFF
TGTGCCAGCAGTCTGGACGCGTTCACTGAAGCTTTCTTT
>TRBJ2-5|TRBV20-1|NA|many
CSARVEWEETQYF
TGCAGTGCTAGAGTGGAGTGGGAAGAGACCCAGTACTTC
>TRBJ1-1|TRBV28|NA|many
CASSLWGGALVTGAFF
TGTGCCAGCAGTTTGTGGGGCGGCGCATTAGTTACTGGAGCTTTCTTT
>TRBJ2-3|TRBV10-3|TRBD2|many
CAISESMVSTGTTFTDTQYF
TGTGCCATCAGTGAGTCAATGGTATCAACCGGGACTACATTCACAGATACGCAGTATTTT
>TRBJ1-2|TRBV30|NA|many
CAWSRAAFSSGYTF
TGTGCCTGGTCCAGGGCAGCGTTCTCTTCCGGCTACACCTTC
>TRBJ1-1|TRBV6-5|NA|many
CASRERGHAEAFF
TGTGCCAGCAGGGAACGGGGGCACGCTGAAGCTTTCTTT
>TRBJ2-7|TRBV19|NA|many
CASSFGTDLYEQYF
TGTGCCAGTAGTTTTGGGACGGATCTCTACGAGCAGTACTTC
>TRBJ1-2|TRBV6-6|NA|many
CASSFPSSYGYTF
TGTGCCAGCAGTTTCCCGTCCTCCTATGGCTACACCTTC
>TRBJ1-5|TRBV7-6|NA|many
CASSRNGGLSNQPQHF
TGTGCCAGCAGCAGGAACGGAGGGTTGAGCAATCAGCCCCAGCATTTT
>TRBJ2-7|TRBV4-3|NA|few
CASSRGQKNYEQYF
TGCGCCAGCAGCCGAGGACAGAAGAACTACGAGCAGTACTTC
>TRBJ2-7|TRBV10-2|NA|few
CASGGSSYEQYF
TGCGCCAGCGGGGGCAGCTCCTACGAGCAGTACTTC
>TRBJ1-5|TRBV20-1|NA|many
CSARSEGQPQHF
TGCAGTGCTAGATCTGAGGGGCAGCCCCAGCATTTT
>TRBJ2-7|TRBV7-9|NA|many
CASSPLVTYEQYF
TGTGCCAGCAGCCCCCTCGTGACCTACGAGCAGTACTTC
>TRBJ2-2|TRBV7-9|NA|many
CASSQQGIGELFF
TGTGCCAGCAGTCAACAGGGCATCGGGGAGCTGTTTTTT
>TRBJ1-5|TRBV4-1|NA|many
CASSRLQAGDQPQHF
TGCGCCAGCAGCCGCCTCCAGGCCGGGGATCAGCCCCAGCATTTT
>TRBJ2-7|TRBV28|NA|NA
CASSPNRDNYEQYF
TGTGCCAGCAGTCCGAACCGGGACAACTACGAGCAGTACTTC